This T cell receptor beta chain was recovered during a study of blood T cell repertoires in COVID-19 (dated by TCRdb to 2020 to 2022). With regard to the full study: Collaborator samples came from the United States, Italy and Spain and covered acute and convalescent phases of COVID-19. The material from the prospective study consisted of cDNA or gDNA derived from T cells, B-cell-depleted T cells, or PBMCs. Subjects who had been exposed to COVID-19, were actively infected with it, or had recovered from it provided the deeply sampled blood TCRbeta repertoires that made up the dataset. The repertoires were made available in a free public database intended to serve as a resource for research on the immune response to SARS-CoV-2. The samples were drawn from the first 160 participants of the ongoing ImmuneRACE study and from 950 to 1,500 subjects provided by 6 global collaborators. Nearly every sample came with metadata listing a de-identified subject ID, COVID-19 status, age in years and sex. HLA class I and class II types, where available, came from metadata supplied by the sample provider rather than from assay-based typing. Beyond this particular receptor, the publication reports: The amount of clinical and demographic metadata varied by source and participant and was provided uncurated.

This clone was seen only once. Its antigen remains unidentified. Relative to the germline gene, one junction end is altered; a read error may explain this. The CDR3 starts with the cysteine, ends with the phenylalanine, and has 15 residues. The only DNA kept is the CDR3, 45 bases in frame from the first base. Sequences SSHAT (CDR1) and FNYEAQ (CDR2) are obtained from the germline V gene (reference sequence). Enrolling through a virtual design, the prospective study's participants ranged in age from roughly 18 to 90 years and lived across some 22 United States geographic areas. Cohort assignment in the prospective study relied on participant-reported clinical history from a screening survey and a study questionnaire. Recovered participants in ImmuneRACE Cohort 3 were defined as having two consecutive negative NP/OP PCR tests, clearance from a healthcare professional, or resolution of symptoms. In the prospective study, whole blood, serum and a nasopharyngeal or oropharyngeal swab were collected from each participant by mobile phlebotomists. Prospective study participants could optionally give additional blood draws and questionnaires over an approximately two-month period. Blood samples from the prospective study were shipped frozen or at room temperature prior to DNA extraction.

TCRbeta CDR3 regions were amplified from genomic DNA using the immunoSEQ Assay, a bias-controlled multiplex PCR. The original pipeline was this. The number of nucleated cells in each sample was estimated by amplification of reference gene primers within the assay. Sequence reads were collapsed and filtered to measure the absolute abundance of every unique TCRbeta CDR3 rearrangement. For each sample, productive Simpson clonality was calculated as the square root of Simpson's diversity index across productive rearrangements. Drawn from immuneACCESS, this table holds only the in-frame rearrangements with V and J called that TCRdb kept. Clones are partly lost; checked studies trace under half to an unresolved V gene and leave the rest unexplained. The DNA was the basis for D and trimming; V, J and clone size are from that table. A total of 250,000 to 350,000 clones appear in this sample, roughly 87% of them only once. The top ten constitute around 1% of the sample.

This sequence was found in a woman in her 30s who had recovered from COVID-19. The sequence joins TRBV7-7 to TRBJ2-1; TRBD2 lines up with 11 middle nucleotides. Sequenced: PBMCs or T cells enriched from blood (not recorded which). The DNA sequence is given as TGTGCTAGCAGCATGGGACTAGCGGCCTACAATGAGCAGTTCTTC. Its protein reads: CASSMGLAAYNEQFF.